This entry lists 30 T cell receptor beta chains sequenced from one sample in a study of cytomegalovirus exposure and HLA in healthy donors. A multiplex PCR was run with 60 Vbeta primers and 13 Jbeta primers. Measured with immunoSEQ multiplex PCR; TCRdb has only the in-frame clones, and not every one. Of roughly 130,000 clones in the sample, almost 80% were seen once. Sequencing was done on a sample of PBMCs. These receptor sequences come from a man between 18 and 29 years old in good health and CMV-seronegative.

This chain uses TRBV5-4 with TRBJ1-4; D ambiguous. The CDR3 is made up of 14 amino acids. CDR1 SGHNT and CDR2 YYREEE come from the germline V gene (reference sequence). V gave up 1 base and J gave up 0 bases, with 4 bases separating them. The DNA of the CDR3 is TGTGCCAGCAGCTTGCGGGCAACTAATGAAAAACTGTTTTTT. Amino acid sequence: CASSLRATNEKLFF.

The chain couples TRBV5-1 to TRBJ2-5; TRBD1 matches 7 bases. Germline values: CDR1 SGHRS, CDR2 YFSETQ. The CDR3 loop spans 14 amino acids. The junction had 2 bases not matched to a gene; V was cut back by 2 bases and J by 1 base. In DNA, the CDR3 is TGCGCCAGCAGCTTCCCAGGGGGCCAAGAGACCCAGTACTTC. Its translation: CASSFPGGQETQYF.

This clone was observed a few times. CDR3 nucleotide sequence: TGTGCCATCAGTGTGGCTCAGGGGATGACCGGGGAGCTGTTTTTT. As protein: CAISVAQGMTGELFF. This sequence joins TRBV10-3 and TRBJ2-2, with D possibly TRBD1 on 6 matching bases. This CDR3 contains 15 residues. The V gene's germline CDR1 is ENHRY and CDR2 SYGVKD. The V end was cut by 4 bases, the J end by 5 bases, with 14 bases between.

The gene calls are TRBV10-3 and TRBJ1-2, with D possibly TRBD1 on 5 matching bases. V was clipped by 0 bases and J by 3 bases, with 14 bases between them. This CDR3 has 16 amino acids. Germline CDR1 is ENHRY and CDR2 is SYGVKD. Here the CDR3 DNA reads TGTGCCATCAGTGAGTCTGGAGCCCAGGGTGACTATGGCTACACCTTC. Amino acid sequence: CAISESGAQGDYGYTF.

The CDR3 here is CASRLSGTAPETQYF. In DNA, the CDR3 is TGCGCCAGCAGGCTTTCCGGGACAGCGCCAGAGACCCAGTACTTC. J is TRBJ2-5 and V is TRBV10-1; 7 nucleotides agree with TRBD1. V gave up 6 bases and J gave up 4 bases; unmatched junction bases: 11. The CDR3 has 15 residues. Germline loops: CDR1 WNHNN, CDR2 SYGVQD (reference sequence).

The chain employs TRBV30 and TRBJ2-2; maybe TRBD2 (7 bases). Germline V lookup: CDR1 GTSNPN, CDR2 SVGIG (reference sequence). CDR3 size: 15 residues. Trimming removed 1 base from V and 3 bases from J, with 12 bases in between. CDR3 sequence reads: CAWSGGGSDTGELFF. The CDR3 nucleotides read TGTGCCTGGAGTGGGGGGGGCAGTGACACCGGGGAGCTGTTTTTT.

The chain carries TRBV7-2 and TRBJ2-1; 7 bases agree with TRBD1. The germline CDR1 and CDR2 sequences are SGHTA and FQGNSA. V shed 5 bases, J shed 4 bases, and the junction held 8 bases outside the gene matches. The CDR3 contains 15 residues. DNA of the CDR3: TGTGCCAGCAGCACCGAACGACAGGGTTACAATGAGCAGTTCTTC. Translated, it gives CASSTERQGYNEQFF.

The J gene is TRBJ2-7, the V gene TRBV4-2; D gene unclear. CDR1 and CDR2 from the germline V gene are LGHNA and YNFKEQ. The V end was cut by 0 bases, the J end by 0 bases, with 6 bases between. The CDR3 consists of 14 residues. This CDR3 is CASSQEPDSYEQYF. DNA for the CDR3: TGTGCCAGCAGCCAAGAGCCAGACTCCTACGAGCAGTACTTC.

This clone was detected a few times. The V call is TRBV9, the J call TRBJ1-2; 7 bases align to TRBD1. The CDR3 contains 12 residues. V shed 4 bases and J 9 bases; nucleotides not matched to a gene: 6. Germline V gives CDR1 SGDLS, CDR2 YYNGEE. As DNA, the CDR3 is TGTGCCAGCAGCACCGGGACAGACAGCTACACCTTC. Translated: CASSTGTDSYTF.

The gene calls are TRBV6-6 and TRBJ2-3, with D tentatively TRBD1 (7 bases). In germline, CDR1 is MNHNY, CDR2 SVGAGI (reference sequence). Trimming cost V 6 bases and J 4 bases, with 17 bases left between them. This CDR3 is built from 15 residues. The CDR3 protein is CASSKGQRRADTQYF. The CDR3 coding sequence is TGTGCCAGCAGCAAGGGACAGCGGAGGGCAGATACGCAGTATTTT.

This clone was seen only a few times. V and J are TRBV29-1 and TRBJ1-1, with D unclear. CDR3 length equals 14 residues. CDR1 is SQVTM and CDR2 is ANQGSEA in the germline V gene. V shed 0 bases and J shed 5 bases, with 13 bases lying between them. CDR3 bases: TGCAGCGTTGAAGATCTGGGGAGCGAGACTGAAGCTTTCTTT. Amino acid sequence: CSVEDLGSETEAFF. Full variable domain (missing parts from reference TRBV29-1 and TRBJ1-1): SAVISQKPSRDICQRGTSLTIQCQVDSQVTMMFWYRQQPGQSLTLIATANQGSEATYESGFVIDKFPISRPNLTFSTLTVSNMSPEDSSIYLCSVEDLGSETEAFFGQGTRLTVV.

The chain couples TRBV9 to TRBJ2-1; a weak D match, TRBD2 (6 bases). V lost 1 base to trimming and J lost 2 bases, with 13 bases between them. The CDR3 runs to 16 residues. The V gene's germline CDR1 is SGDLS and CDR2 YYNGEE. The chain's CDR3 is CASSVWGEMAYNEQFF. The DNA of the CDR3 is TGTGCCAGCAGCGTATGGGGGGAGATGGCCTACAATGAGCAGTTCTTC. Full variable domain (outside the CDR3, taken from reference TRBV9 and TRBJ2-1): DSGVTQTPKHLITATGQRVTLRCSPRSGDLSVYWYQQSLDQGLQFLIQYYNGEERAKGNILERFSAQQFPDLHSELNLSSLELGDSALYFCASSVWGEMAYNEQFFGPGTRLTVL.

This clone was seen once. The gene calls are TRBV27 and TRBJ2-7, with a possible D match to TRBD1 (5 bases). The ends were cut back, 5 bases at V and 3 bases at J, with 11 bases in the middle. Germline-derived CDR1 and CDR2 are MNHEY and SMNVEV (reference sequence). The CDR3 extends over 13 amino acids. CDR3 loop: CASSLKGRYEQYF. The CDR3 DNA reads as TGTGCCAGCAGTCTGAAGGGGCGCTACGAGCAGTACTTC.

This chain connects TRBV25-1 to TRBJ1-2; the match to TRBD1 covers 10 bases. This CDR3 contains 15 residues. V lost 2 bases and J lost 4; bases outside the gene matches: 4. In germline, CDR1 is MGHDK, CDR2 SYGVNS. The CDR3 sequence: CASSEGTGVLYGYTF. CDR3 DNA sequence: TGTGCCAGCAGTGAAGGGACAGGGGTGCTCTATGGCTACACCTTC.

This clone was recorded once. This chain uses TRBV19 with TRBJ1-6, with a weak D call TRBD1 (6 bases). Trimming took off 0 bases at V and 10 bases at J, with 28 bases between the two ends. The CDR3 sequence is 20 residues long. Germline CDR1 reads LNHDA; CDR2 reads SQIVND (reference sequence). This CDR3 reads CASSIDHQGGWAGARSPLHF. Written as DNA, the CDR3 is TGTGCCAGTAGTATAGATCACCAGGGCGGCTGGGCAGGGGCGAGGTCACCCCTCCACTTT. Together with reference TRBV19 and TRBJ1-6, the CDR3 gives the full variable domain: DGGITQSPKYLFRKEGQNVTLSCEQNLNHDAMYWYRQDPGQGLRLIYYSQIVNDFQKGDIAEGYSVSREKKESFPLTVTSAQKNPTAFYLCASSIDHQGGWAGARSPLHFGNGTRLTVT.

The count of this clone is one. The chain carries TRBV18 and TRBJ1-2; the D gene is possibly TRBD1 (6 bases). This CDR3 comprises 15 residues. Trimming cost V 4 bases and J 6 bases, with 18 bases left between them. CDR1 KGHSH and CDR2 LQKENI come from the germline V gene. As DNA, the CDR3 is TGTGCCAGCTCACTGGGAAAACAGGGTTCTAATGGCTACACCTTC. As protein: CASSLGKQGSNGYTF.

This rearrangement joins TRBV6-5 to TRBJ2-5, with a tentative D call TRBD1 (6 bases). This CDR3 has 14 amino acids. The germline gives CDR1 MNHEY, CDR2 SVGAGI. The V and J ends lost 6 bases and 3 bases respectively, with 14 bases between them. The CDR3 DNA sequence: TGTGCCAGCAGCCTCGAGACAGGAGAAGAGACCCAGTACTTC. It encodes CASSLETGEETQYF.

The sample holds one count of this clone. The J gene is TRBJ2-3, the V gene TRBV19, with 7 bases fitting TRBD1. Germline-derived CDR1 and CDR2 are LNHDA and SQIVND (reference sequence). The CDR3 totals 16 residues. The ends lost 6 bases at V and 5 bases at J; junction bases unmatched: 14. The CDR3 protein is CASSQDRAGSGDTQYF. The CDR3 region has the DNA TGTGCCAGTAGCCAAGACAGGGCGGGTAGTGGAGATACGCAGTATTTT.

CDR3 sequence (DNA): TGTGCCAGCAGTTACTCCCTGGGACAGACCTACGAGCAGTACTTC. Its translation is CASSYSLGQTYEQYF. The rearrangement joins TRBV6-5 to TRBJ2-7, with 7 bases aligning to TRBD1. The CDR3 has 15 residues. J lost 2 bases, V lost 0 bases, and 4 bases had no gene match. CDR1 and CDR2 (germline): MNHEY, SVGAGI.

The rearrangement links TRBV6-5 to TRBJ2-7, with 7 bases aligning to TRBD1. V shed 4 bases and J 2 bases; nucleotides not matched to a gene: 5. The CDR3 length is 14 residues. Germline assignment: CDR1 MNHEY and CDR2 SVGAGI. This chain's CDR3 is CASSLRQGTYEQYF. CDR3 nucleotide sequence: TGTGCCAGCAGTTTACGACAGGGAACCTACGAGCAGTACTTC.

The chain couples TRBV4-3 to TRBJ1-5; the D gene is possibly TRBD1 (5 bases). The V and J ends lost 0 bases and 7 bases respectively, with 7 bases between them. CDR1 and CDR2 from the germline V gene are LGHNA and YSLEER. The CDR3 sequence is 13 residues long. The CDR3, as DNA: TGCGCCAGCAGCCAAGATTGGGGCCAGCCCCAGCATTTT. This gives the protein CASSQDWGQPQHF.

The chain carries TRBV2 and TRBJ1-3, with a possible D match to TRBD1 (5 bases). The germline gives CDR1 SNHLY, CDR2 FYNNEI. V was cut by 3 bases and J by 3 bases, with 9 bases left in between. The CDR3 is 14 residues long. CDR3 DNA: TGTGCCAGCAGTGAGGTCGGGGGTGGAAACACCATATATTTT. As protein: CASSEVGGGNTIYF.

The CDR3 spells CASSTGTRQGETQYF. CDR3 nucleotide sequence: TGTGCCAGCAGCACGGGGACTCGCCAAGGGGAGACCCAGTACTTC. The rearrangement uses TRBV7-9 and TRBJ2-5; tentative D call: TRBD2 (6 bases). The CDR3 has 15 amino acids. Trimming shortened V by 5 bases and J by 5 bases, and 18 bases separated the two germline ends. Germline values: CDR1 SEHNR, CDR2 FQNEAQ (reference sequence).

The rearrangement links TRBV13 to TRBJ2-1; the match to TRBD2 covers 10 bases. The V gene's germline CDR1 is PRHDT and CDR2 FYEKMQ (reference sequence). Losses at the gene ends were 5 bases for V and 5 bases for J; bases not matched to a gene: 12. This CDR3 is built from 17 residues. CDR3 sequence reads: CASSPTLASGGHNEQFF. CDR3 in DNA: TGTGCCAGCAGCCCCACCCTTGCTAGCGGGGGACACAATGAGCAGTTCTTC.

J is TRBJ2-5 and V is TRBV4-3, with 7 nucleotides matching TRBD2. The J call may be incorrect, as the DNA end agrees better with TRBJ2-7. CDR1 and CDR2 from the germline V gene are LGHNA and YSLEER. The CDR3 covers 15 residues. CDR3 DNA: TGCGCCAGCAGCCAAGGAGCGGGGTTACACTACGAGCAGTACTTC. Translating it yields CASSQGAGLHYEQYF.

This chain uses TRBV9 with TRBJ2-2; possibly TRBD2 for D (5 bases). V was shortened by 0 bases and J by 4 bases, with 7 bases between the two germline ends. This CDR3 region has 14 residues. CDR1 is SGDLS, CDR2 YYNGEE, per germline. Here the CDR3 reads CASSVGTFTGELFF. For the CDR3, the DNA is TGTGCCAGCAGCGTAGGGACTTTCACCGGGGAGCTGTTTTTT.

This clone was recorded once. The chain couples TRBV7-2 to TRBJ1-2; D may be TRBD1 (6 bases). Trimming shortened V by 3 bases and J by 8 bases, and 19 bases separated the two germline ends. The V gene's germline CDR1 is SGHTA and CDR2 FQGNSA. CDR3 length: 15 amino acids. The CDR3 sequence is CASSFLPGHKTGYTF. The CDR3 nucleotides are TGTGCCAGCAGCTTTCTGCCGGGACATAAAACGGGCTACACCTTC.

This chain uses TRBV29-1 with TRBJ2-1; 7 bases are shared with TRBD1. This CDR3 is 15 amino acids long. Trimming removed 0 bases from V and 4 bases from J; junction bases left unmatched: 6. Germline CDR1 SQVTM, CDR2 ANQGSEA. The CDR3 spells CSVEESGQLYNEQFF. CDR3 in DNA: TGCAGCGTTGAAGAATCGGGACAGCTATACAATGAGCAGTTCTTC.

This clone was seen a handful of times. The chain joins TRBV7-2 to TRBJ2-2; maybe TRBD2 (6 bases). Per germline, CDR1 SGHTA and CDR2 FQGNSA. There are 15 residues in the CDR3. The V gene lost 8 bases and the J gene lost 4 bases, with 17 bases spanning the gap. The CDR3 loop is CASGLLTGSTGELFF. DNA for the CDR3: TGTGCCAGCGGCCTGTTGACCGGGAGCACCGGGGAGCTGTTTTTT. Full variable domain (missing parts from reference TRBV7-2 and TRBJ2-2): GAGVSQSPSNKVTEKGKDVELRCDPISGHTALYWYRQSLGQGLEFLIYFQGNSAPDKSGLPSDRFSAERTGGSVSTLTIQRTQQEDSAVYLCASGLLTGSTGELFFGEGSRLTVL.

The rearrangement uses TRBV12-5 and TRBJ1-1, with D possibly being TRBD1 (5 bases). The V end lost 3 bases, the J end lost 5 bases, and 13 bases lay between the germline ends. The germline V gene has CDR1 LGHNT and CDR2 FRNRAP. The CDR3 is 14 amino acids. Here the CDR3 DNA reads TGTGCTAGTGGTTTCGCCGCACGGGGGACTGAAGCTTTCTTT. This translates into CASGFAARGTEAFF.